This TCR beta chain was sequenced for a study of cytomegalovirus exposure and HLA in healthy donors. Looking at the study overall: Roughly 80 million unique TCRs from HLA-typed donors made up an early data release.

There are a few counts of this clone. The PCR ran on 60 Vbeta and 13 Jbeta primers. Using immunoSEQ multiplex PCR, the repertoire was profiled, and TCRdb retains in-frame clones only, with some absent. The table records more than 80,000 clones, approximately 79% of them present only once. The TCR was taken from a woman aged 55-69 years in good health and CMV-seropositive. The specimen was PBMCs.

The CDR3 loop reads CASSLSSPYEQYF. The CDR3 nucleotides are TGTGCCAGCAGCTTGAGTAGTCCCTACGAGCAGTACTTC. The chain recombines TRBV5-6 with TRBJ2-7; D is ambiguous. Trimming left V 1 base short and J 2 bases short, with 7 bases between. This CDR3 is built from 13 residues. Germline loops: CDR1 SGHDT, CDR2 YYEEEE.